This T cell receptor beta chain was obtained from a study of cytomegalovirus exposure and HLA in healthy donors. This CDR3 region has 14 residues. The J segment lost 3 bases and the V segment lost 10 bases, leaving 12 bases of the junction unmatched. General observations from the study: Productive status was seen about 90% or about 30% of the time for most TCR beta V segments in an earlier analysis.

13 Jbeta primers and 60 Vbeta primers were used for the PCR. Clones were read by immunoSEQ multiplex PCR, and TCRdb kept only the in-frame ones, dropping some. Of fewer than 85,000 clones detected, around three quarters appear once; the ten largest clones hold nearly 3.5%. Healthy bone marrow donors formed the donor group. This clone has more than one count but fewer than ten. Its target is unknown. V is TRBV5-3 and J is TRBJ1-1, with TRBD1 matching 7 bases. TRBV5-3 is labeled an ORF, and its function is uncertain. Sequencing was done on a sample of PBMCs. This clonotype was sampled from a man between 40 and 49 years old in good health and CMV-seronegative. The CDR3 here is CAGLQGIGDTEAFF. Here the CDR3 DNA reads TGTGCCGGTTTACAGGGGATAGGAGACACTGAAGCTTTCTTT.